This T cell receptor beta chain was retrieved from a study of T-cell memory formation after mild COVID-19. This clonotype was picked up a small number of times. Its antigen is not identified. V lost 5 bases to trimming and J lost 0 bases, with 14 bases between them. Germline values: CDR1 SGHTA, CDR2 FQGNSA. The CDR3 is 17 residues long. 5'RACE primed at constant segments yielded TCR alpha and TCR beta cDNA libraries bearing sample barcodes and UMIs. One entry per CDR3 protein results from TCRdb running MiXCR on the 5' RACE reads. The sample carries 280,000 or so distinct CDR3 sequences, 7.5% to 9.5% recorded once. Study-level results: The CD4+ clones that contracted clustered mainly within CM and EM, and the CD8+ clones concentrated in EMRA.

The sequence was obtained from a man in his late teens or twenties who had mild COVID-19 (a few samples of this study predate the infection). Cell type and time point are not known. The specimen was PBMCs or a T cell subset sorted from them (not recorded which). The chain carries TRBV7-2 and TRBJ1-6, with no clear D. The CDR3 DNA sequence: TGTGCCAGCAGCCCCCTGGCCGGGAGCTCCTATAATTCACCCCTCCACTTT. Amino acid sequence: CASSPLAGSSYNSPLHF. Filled out from reference TRBV7-2 and TRBJ1-6, the complete variable domain reads GAGVSQSPSNKVTEKGKDVELRCDPISGHTALYWYRQSLGQGLEFLIYFQGNSAPDKSGLPSDRFSAERTGGSVSTLTIQRTQQEDSAVYLCASSPLAGSSYNSPLHFGNGTRLTVT.